Listed here are 8 T cell receptor beta chains from one sample, sequenced in a study of CXCR3-negative and CXCR3-positive naive CD8 T cells. The authors made the TRB cDNA libraries by 5' RACE using UMI labels. TCRdb re-called the 5' RACE reads; every CDR3 protein appears as one record, without DNA. Recorded for this sample: over 150,000 distinct CDR3 sequences. Regarding the study as a whole: Researchers report that CXCR3-positive naive cells carry more hydrophobic TRB CDR3s than CXCR3-negative naive cells.

Their antigen targets remain unknown. Material for sequencing was naive CXCR3+ CD8+ T cells from blood. The subset was: CD45RO-CCR7+CD27+CD95- naive CD8+ T cells expressing CXCR3 (TNR3+). These receptors were obtained from a human donor in good health. Some clones in this sample may be carry-over from other donors' samples.

The chain joins TRBV10-1 to TRBJ2-1. Germline-derived CDR1 and CDR2 are WNHNN and SYGVQD (reference sequence). This CDR3 has 16 residues. The CDR3 here is CASSADSGRSYNEQFF.

The chain is built from TRBV29-1 and TRBJ2-2; no DNA is available, so the TRBD1 call from TCRdb remains unchecked. CDR1 is SQVTM and CDR2 is ANQGSEA in the germline V gene. There are 12 residues in the CDR3. The CDR3 here is CSVALGGPELFF.

J is TRBJ1-1 and V is TRBV18. The CDR3 is 15 amino acids. From germline, CDR1 is KGHSH and CDR2 LQKENI. CDR3 residues: CASSAGWSLNTEAFF. Filled out from reference TRBV18 and TRBJ1-1, the complete variable domain reads NAGVMQNPRHLVRRRGQEARLRCSPMKGHSHVYWYRQLPEEGLKFMVYLQKENIIDESGMPKERFSAEFPKEGPSILRIQQVVRGDSAAYFCASSAGWSLNTEAFFGQGTRLTVV.

J is TRBJ1-2 and V is TRBV29-1. The CDR3 length is 11 residues. CDR1 SQVTM and CDR2 ANQGSEA come from the germline V gene. This CDR3 is CSVDLDYGYTF.

V gene TRBV5-1 combines with J gene TRBJ2-7. Germline V gene lookup returns CDR1 SGHRS and CDR2 YFSETQ. The CDR3 loop spans 13 amino acids. The CDR3 reads CASSLAGPYEQYF.

The genes are TRBV5-6 and TRBJ1-1; TCRdb gives TRBD1 as the D gene, but with no DNA this cannot be confirmed. The CDR3 runs 16 residues. Looked up from germline, CDR1 is SGHDT and CDR2 is YYEEEE. This CDR3 is CASTVPGRAMNTEAFF.

The V and J genes are TRBV9 and TRBJ2-3; TCRdb outputs TRBD1, but without DNA this stays unchecked. The CDR3 is made up of 16 amino acids. The germline CDR1 and CDR2 sequences are SGDLS and YYNGEE. CDR3 region: CASSEGTLDLFDTQYF.

The chain joins TRBV4-2 to TRBJ2-7; TCRdb calls TRBD2, which cannot be checked without DNA. Germline assignment: CDR1 LGHNA and CDR2 YNFKEQ. This CDR3 has 13 amino acids. This chain's CDR3 is CASSPYREGEQYF.